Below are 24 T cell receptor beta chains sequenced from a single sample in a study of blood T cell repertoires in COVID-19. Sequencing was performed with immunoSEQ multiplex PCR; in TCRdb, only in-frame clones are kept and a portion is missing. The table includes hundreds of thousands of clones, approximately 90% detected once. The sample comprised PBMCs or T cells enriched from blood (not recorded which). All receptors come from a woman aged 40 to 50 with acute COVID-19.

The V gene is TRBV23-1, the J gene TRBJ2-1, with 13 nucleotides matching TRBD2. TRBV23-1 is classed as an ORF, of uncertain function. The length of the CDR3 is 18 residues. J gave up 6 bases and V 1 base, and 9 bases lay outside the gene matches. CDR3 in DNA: TGCGCCAGCAGTCAATATTCCGCGGGACTAGCGGGAAGCAATGAGCAGTTCTTC. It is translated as CASSQYSAGLAGSNEQFF.

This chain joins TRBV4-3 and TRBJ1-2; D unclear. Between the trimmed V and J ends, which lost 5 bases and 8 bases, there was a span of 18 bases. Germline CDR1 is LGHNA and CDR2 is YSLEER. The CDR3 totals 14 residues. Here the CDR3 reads CASSDKTFLSGYTF. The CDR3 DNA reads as TGCGCCAGCAGCGATAAGACATTCCTGTCCGGCTACACCTTC.

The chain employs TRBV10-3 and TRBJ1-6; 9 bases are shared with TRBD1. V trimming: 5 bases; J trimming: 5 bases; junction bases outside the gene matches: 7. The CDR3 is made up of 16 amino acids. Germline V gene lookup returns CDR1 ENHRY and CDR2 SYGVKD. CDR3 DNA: TGTGCCATCAGTCCGACAGGGGGGGCAGATAATTCACCCCTCCACTTT. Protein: CAISPTGGADNSPLHF.

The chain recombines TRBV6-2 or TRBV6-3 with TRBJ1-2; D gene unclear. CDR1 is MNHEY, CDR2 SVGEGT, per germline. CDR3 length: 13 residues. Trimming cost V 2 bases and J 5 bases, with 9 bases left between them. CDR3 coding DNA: TGTGCCAGCAGTTACGGCCCGCGGTATGGCTACACCTTC. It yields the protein CASSYGPRYGYTF.

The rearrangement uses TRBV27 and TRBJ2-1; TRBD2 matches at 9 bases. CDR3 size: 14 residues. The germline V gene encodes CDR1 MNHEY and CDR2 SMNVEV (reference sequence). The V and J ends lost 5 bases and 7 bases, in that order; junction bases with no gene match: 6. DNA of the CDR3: TGTGCCAGCAGTACGAGGGCGGGGGGGAATGAGCAGTTCTTC. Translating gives CASSTRAGGNEQFF.

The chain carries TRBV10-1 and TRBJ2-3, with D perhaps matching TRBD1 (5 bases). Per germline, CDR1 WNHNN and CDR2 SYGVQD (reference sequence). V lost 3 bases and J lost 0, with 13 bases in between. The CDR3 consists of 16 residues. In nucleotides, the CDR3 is TGCGCCAGCAGTGATTGGGGCAGGGTTAGCACAGATACGCAGTATTTT. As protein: CASSDWGRVSTDTQYF.

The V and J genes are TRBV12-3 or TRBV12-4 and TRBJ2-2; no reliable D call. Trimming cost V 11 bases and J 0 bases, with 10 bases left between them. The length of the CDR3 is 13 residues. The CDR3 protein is CASREANTGELFF. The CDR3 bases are TGTGCCTCTAGAGAAGCGAACACCGGGGAGCTGTTTTTT.

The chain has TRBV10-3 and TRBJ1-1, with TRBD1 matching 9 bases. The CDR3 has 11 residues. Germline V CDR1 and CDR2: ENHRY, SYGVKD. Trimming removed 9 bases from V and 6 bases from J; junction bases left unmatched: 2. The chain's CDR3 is CAMGQGPEAFF. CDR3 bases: TGTGCCATGGGACAGGGCCCTGAAGCTTTCTTT.

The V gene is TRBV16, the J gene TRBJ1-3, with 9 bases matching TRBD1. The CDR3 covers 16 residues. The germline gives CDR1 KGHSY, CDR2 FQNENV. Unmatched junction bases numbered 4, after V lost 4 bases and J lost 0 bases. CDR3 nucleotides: TGTGCCAGCAGCCCGACAGGGGGGCACTCTGGAAACACCATATATTTT. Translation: CASSPTGGHSGNTIYF.

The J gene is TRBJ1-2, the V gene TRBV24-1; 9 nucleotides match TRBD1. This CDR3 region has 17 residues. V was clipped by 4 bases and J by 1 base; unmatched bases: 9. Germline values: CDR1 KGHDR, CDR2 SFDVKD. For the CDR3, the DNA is TGTGCCACCAGTGAGGGGGGGGACAGGGACTTTAACTATGGCTACACCTTC. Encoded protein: CATSEGGDRDFNYGYTF.

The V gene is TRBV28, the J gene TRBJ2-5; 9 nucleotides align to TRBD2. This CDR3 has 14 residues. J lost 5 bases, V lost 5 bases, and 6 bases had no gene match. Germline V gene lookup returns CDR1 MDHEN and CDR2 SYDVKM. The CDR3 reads CASSPPSGGETQYF. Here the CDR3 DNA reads TGTGCCAGCAGTCCTCCGAGCGGGGGGGAGACCCAGTACTTC.

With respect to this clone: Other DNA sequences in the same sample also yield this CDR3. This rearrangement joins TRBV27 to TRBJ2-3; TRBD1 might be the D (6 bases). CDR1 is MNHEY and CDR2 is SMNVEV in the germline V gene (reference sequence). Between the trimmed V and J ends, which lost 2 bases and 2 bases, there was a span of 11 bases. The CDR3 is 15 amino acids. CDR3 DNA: TGTGCCAGCAGTTTACGGCAGGGGCCCACAGATACGCAGTATTTT. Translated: CASSLRQGPTDTQYF.

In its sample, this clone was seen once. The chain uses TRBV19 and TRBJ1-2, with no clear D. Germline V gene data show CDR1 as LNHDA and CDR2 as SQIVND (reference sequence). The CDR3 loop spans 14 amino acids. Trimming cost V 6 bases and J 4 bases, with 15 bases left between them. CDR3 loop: CASSPPLPGYGYTF. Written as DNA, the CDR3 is TGTGCCAGTAGCCCACCCCTACCGGGCTATGGCTACACCTTC.

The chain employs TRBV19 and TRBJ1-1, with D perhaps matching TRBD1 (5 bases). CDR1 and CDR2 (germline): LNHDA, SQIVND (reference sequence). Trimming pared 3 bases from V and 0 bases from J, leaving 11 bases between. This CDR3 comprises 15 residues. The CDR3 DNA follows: TGTGCCAGTAGTATTGGGGCGGCTATGAACACTGAAGCTTTCTTT. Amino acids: CASSIGAAMNTEAFF.

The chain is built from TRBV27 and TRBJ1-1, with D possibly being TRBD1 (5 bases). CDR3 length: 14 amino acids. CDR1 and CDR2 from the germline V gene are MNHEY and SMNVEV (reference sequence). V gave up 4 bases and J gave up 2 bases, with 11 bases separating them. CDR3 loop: CASSYLGRNTEAFF. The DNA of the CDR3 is TGTGCCAGCAGTTACTTGGGGCGAAACACTGAAGCTTTCTTT.

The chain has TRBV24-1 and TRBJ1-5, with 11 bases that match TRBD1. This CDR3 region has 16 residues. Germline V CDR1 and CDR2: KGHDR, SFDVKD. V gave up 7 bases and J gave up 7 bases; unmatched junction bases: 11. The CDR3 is CATSDSGTGGDQPQHF. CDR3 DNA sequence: TGTGCCACCAGCGACTCCGGGACAGGGGGTGACCAGCCCCAGCATTTT.

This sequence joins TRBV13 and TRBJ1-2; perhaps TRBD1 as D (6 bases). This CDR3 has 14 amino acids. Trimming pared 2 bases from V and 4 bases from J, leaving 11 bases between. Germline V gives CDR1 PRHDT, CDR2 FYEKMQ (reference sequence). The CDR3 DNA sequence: TGTGCCAGCAGCTTACGTGGACAGATCTATGGCTACACCTTC. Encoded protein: CASSLRGQIYGYTF.

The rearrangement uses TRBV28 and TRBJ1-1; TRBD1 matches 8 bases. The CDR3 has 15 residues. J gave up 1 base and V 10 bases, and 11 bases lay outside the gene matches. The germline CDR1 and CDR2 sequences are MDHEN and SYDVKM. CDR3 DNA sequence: TGTGCCATCGAGGGACAGGCAGCGGGGAACACTGAAGCTTTCTTT. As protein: CAIEGQAAGNTEAFF.

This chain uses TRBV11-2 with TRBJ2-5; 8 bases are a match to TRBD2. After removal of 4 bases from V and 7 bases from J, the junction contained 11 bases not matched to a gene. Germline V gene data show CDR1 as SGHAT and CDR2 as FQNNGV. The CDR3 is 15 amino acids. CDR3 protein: CASSSSVGGRRTQYF. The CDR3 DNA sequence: TGTGCCAGCAGCTCGTCGGTTGGCGGGAGGAGGACCCAGTACTTC.

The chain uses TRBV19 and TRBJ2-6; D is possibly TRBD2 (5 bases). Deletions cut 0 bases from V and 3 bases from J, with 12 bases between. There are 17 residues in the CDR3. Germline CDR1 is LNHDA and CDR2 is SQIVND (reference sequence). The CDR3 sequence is CASSIDRQAGGANVLTF. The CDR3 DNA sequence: TGTGCCAGTAGTATAGATCGTCAGGCGGGTGGGGCCAACGTCCTGACTTTC.

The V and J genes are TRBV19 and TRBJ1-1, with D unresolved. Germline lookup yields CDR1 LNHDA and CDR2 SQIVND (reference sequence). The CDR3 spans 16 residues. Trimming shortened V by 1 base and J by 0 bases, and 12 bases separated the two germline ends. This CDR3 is CASSIVGGGLNTEAFF. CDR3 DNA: TGTGCCAGTAGTATAGTAGGTGGAGGGTTGAACACTGAAGCTTTCTTT.

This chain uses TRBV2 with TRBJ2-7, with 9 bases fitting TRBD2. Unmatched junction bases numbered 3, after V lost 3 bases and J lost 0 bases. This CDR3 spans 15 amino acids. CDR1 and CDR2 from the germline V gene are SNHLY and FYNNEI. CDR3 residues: CASSDLSGSSYEQYV. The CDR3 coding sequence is TGTGCCAGCAGTGACCTTAGCGGGAGCTCCTACGAGCAGTACGTC.

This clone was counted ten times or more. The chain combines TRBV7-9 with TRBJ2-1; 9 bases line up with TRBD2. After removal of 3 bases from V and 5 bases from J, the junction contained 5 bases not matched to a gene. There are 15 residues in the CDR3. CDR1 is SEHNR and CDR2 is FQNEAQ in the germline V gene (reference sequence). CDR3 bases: TGTGCCAGCAGCTTGTCTAGCGGGGTTAACAATGAGCAGTTCTTC. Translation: CASSLSSGVNNEQFF.

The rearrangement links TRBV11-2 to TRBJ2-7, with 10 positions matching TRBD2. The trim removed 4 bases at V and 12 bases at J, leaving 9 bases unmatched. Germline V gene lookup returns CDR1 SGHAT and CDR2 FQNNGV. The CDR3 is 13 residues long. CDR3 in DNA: TGTGCCAGCAGCTCAACCGGGACTAGCGTTCCGTACGTC. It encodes CASSSTGTSVPYV.